A single sample gave rise to the 5 T cell receptor beta chains below, sequenced in a study of response to subunit inactivated influenza vaccine. TCRdb analysed the RT-PCR reads with MiXCR anew, one entry per CDR3 protein. Of just over 300,000 distinct CDR3 sequences listed, about 20% were seen once; the top ten hold 10%. Sequencing used PBMCs from blood, obtained around 22 months after vaccination. Receptors were obtained from a man between 50 and 69 years old who received an inactivated influenza vaccine.

The V call is TRBV27, the J call TRBJ2-6; D gene uncertain. Germline V gives CDR1 MNHEY, CDR2 SMNVEV (reference sequence). This CDR3 comprises 15 residues. V shed 10 bases and J shed 2 bases, with 15 bases lying between them. Here the CDR3 reads CATRGPVAGANVLTF. The CDR3 DNA follows: TGTGCCACCAGAGGCCCGGTTGCTGGGGCCAACGTCCTGACTTTC. Together with reference TRBV27 and TRBJ2-6, the CDR3 gives the full variable domain: EAQVTQNPRYLITVTGKKLTVTCSQNMNHEYMSWYRQDPGLGLRQIYYSMNVEVTDKGDVPEGYKVSRKEKRNFPLILESPSPNQTSLYFCATRGPVAGANVLTFGAGSRLTVL.

This clonotype was detected only a few times. The chain links TRBV7-2 to TRBJ1-2; 7 bases match TRBD1. Unmatched junction bases numbered 5, after V lost 5 bases and J lost 8 bases. Germline V lookup: CDR1 SGHTA, CDR2 FQGNSA. The CDR3 covers 12 residues. The CDR3 sequence is CASSRSDRGYTF. The CDR3 DNA sequence: TGTGCCAGCAGCAGATCGGACAGGGGCTACACCTTC. The entire variable domain, with the rest obtained from reference TRBV7-2 and TRBJ1-2, is as follows: GAGVSQSPSNKVTEKGKDVELRCDPISGHTALYWYRQSLGQGLEFLIYFQGNSAPDKSGLPSDRFSAERTGGSVSTLTIQRTQQEDSAVYLCASSRSDRGYTFGSGTRLTVV.

The sample holds a few counts of this clonotype. This chain links TRBV5-1 with TRBJ1-1; D gene unclear. The CDR3 spans 14 residues. The V end was cut by 0 bases, the J end by 5 bases, with 11 bases between. Per germline, CDR1 SGHRS and CDR2 YFSETQ. The CDR3 bases are TGCGCCAGCAGCTTGGACGGGGAGGGTACTGAAGCTTTCTTT. This gives the protein CASSLDGEGTEAFF.

V gene TRBV4-1 combines with J gene TRBJ2-5; tentative D call: TRBD1 (5 bases). This CDR3 is 16 amino acids long. The germline V and J ends were trimmed by 1 base and 4 bases, with 16 bases remaining between them. CDR1 and CDR2 (germline): MGHRA, YSYEKL. The CDR3: CASSQGSARGRETQYF. The CDR3 DNA reads TGCGCCAGCAGCCAAGGTTCGGCTAGGGGAAGAGAGACCCAGTACTTC.

The V call is TRBV12-3 or TRBV12-4, the J call TRBJ2-1, with TRBD2 identical over 14 bases. This CDR3 has 18 amino acids. In nucleotides, the CDR3 is TGTGCAGTGACTGCCGGGACTAGCGGGAGAGGCTCCTACAATGAGCAGTTCTTC. This encodes CAVTAGTSGRGSYNEQFF.